What follows are 28 T cell receptor beta chains derived from one specimen sequenced in a study of early T cells in non-severe SARS-CoV-2 infection. TCRdb analysed the 5' RACE reads with MiXCR anew, one entry per CDR3 protein. The data contain over 55,000 distinct CDR3 sequences, approximately 13% of them singletons. Sequencing was done on a sample of whole blood. These receptors all stem from an adult who was a healthcare worker with PCR-confirmed SARS-CoV-2 infection or an uninfected control (not recorded which).

The sample holds many counts of this clonotype. V gene TRBV27 combines with J gene TRBJ1-5; perhaps TRBD1 as D (6 bases). CDR1 and CDR2 (germline): MNHEY, SMNVEV (reference sequence). This CDR3 has 15 residues. V shed 5 bases and J shed 2 bases, with 13 bases lying between them. The CDR3 here is CASSENRAGNQPQHF. The CDR3 DNA reads TGTGCCAGCAGTGAGAACAGGGCGGGCAATCAGCCCCAGCATTTT.

This clonotype was detected ten times or more. DNA for the CDR3: TGTGCCAGCAGCTTGGCAGGGCCCAATCAGCCCCAGCATTTT. This sequence encodes CASSLAGPNQPQHF. This rearrangement joins TRBV5-6 to TRBJ1-5; D possibly corresponds to TRBD1 (5 bases). The germline V gene encodes CDR1 SGHDT and CDR2 YYEEEE. Trimming took 0 bases from V and 3 from J, leaving 7 bases between them. The CDR3 consists of 14 residues. Based on the CDR3 plus reference TRBV5-6 and TRBJ1-5, the full variable domain is DAGVTQSPTHLIKTRGQQVTLRCSPKSGHDTVSWYQQALGQGPQFIFQYYEEEERQRGNFPDRFSGHQFPNYSSELNVNALLLGDSALYLCASSLAGPNQPQHFGDGTRLSIL.

This clonotype was counted many times. The chain is built from TRBV6-5 and TRBJ1-3; D unclear. Trimming left V 6 bases short and J 0 bases short, with 12 bases between. Germline values: CDR1 MNHEY, CDR2 SVGAGI. This CDR3 has 15 residues. CDR3 nucleotide sequence: TGTGCCAGCAGCAGCGGGATATCCTCTGGAAACACCATATATTTT. Translated: CASSSGISSGNTIYF.

This clonotype was seen a handful of times. The chain links TRBV28 to TRBJ2-2; 7 bases align to TRBD1. V gave up 6 bases and J gave up 1 base; unmatched junction bases: 5. The CDR3 sequence is 15 residues long. Germline CDR1 and CDR2: MDHEN and SYDVKM. The CDR3 DNA is TGTGCCAGCAGGCCGGGACAGAAGAACACCGGGGAGCTGTTTTTT. Translation gives CASRPGQKNTGELFF. The variable domain in full, with the rest retrieved from reference TRBV28 and TRBJ2-2, is DVKVTQSSRYLVKRTGEKVFLECVQDMDHENMFWYRQDPGLGLRLIYFSYDVKMKEKGDIPEGYSVSREKKERFSLILESASTNQTSMYLCASRPGQKNTGELFFGEGSRLTVL.

This clonotype was found many times. The genes are TRBV11-2 and TRBJ1-1, with a weak D call TRBD1 (5 bases). CDR1 and CDR2 from the germline V gene are SGHAT and FQNNGV. V was trimmed by 3 bases and J by 5 bases, leaving 25 bases between them. The CDR3 covers 18 residues. This chain's CDR3 is CASSLSGGIRPGRTEAFF. CDR3 DNA: TGTGCCAGCAGCTTGTCAGGAGGGATTCGACCAGGGAGGACTGAAGCTTTCTTT.

The rearrangement joins TRBV29-1 to TRBJ2-1; D ambiguous. Germline V lookup: CDR1 SQVTM, CDR2 ANQGSEA. V was trimmed by 6 bases and J by 10 bases, leaving 19 bases between them. This CDR3 contains 13 residues. CDR3 in amino acids: CSVGPSLRREQFF. The CDR3 DNA is TGCAGCGTAGGCCCGTCTCTTAGGCGGGAGCAGTTCTTC.

V usage is TRBV18 and J usage is TRBJ2-3; D perhaps matches TRBD1 (5 bases). Germline assignment: CDR1 KGHSH and CDR2 LQKENI. This CDR3 comprises 15 residues. V was clipped by 3 bases and J by 2 bases, with 12 bases between them. The CDR3 is CASSPTRENTDTQYF. DNA of the CDR3: TGTGCCAGCTCACCGACCAGGGAAAACACAGATACGCAGTATTTT.

This clonotype was counted many times. The chain employs TRBV29-1 and TRBJ2-3; TRBD2 matches 9 bases. The CDR3 contains 14 residues. The germline CDR1 and CDR2 sequences are SQVTM and ANQGSEA. Losses at the gene ends were 8 bases for V and 4 bases for J; bases not matched to a gene: 10. This CDR3 reads CSLRLAAGSDTQYF. The DNA of the CDR3 is TGCAGCCTACGACTAGCGGCGGGATCAGATACGCAGTATTTT.

This chain connects TRBV28 to TRBJ2-2; D might be TRBD1 (5 bases). CDR1 is MDHEN, CDR2 SYDVKM, per germline. V lost 6 bases and J lost 1, with 12 bases in between. This CDR3 has 15 amino acids. This chain's CDR3 is CASRISDMNTGELFF. CDR3 bases: TGTGCCAGCAGAATTTCGGACATGAACACCGGGGAGCTGTTTTTT.

This clonotype was detected many times. The rearrangement uses TRBV29-1 and TRBJ2-1; perhaps TRBD1 as D (6 bases). V was cut by 3 bases and J by 0 bases, with 15 bases left in between. From germline, CDR1 is SQVTM and CDR2 ANQGSEA. The CDR3 totals 16 residues. CDR3 nucleotide sequence: TGCAGCGTTGAGGGGACAACCCAGAGCTCCTACAATGAGCAGTTCTTC. Translated: CSVEGTTQSSYNEQFF.

The V gene is TRBV6-2 or TRBV6-3, the J gene TRBJ1-1; 8 positions agree with TRBD1. This CDR3 comprises 15 residues. After removal of 5 bases from V and 5 bases from J, the junction contained 10 bases not matched to a gene. The germline V gene has CDR1 MNHEY and CDR2 SVGEGT. The CDR3 sequence: CASSHRTGRSTEAFF. CDR3 coding DNA: TGTGCCAGCAGTCACCGGACAGGGAGGAGTACTGAAGCTTTCTTT.

This clonotype appeared many times. V and J are TRBV4-3 and TRBJ2-3, with a tentative D call TRBD2 (6 bases). The V end was cut by 4 bases, the J end by 1 base, with 15 bases between. Germline-derived CDR1 and CDR2 are LGHNA and YSLEER. CDR3 length equals 16 residues. CDR3: CASSPGLLEGTDTQYF. CDR3 DNA sequence: TGCGCCAGCAGCCCGGGACTTCTCGAGGGCACAGATACGCAGTATTTT.

This clonotype was counted at least ten times. V is TRBV11-2 and J is TRBJ2-2; D unresolved. Germline values: CDR1 SGHAT, CDR2 FQNNGV. Trimming removed 1 base from V and 5 bases from J, with 2 bases in between. The CDR3 contains 12 residues. The CDR3 region is CASSLVTGELFF. The CDR3 coding sequence is TGTGCCAGCAGCTTAGTTACCGGGGAGCTGTTTTTT.

There are many counts of this clonotype. The V and J genes are TRBV12-3 or TRBV12-4 and TRBJ2-3, with 9 bases identical to TRBD2. Trimming removed 6 bases from V and 8 bases from J; junction bases left unmatched: 12. The CDR3 contains 15 residues. In DNA, the CDR3 is TGTGCCAGCAGCCCCGGGACTAGCTTGGTCGGTACGCAGTATTTT. Protein: CASSPGTSLVGTQYF.

This clonotype has ten or more counts. The chain couples TRBV7-8 to TRBJ1-2, with D perhaps TRBD1 (6 bases). The V end was cut by 1 base, the J end by 5 bases, with 14 bases between. Germline V gene data show CDR1 as SGHVS and CDR2 as FQNEAQ. This CDR3 is built from 15 residues. CDR3 DNA: TGTGCCAGCAGCTTAGGTTTGGGCAGGGGATATGGCTACACCTTC. As protein: CASSLGLGRGYGYTF.

The V and J genes are TRBV2 and TRBJ2-3; D is ambiguous. This CDR3 is built from 12 residues. Germline assignment: CDR1 SNHLY and CDR2 FYNNEI. V shed 8 bases and J shed 2 bases, with 8 bases lying between them. In nucleotides, the CDR3 is TGTGCCAGCGTCGAGGTCACAGATACGCAGTATTTT. Protein product: CASVEVTDTQYF.

In its sample, this clonotype was seen many times. V and J are TRBV7-2 and TRBJ2-1; 7 nucleotides match TRBD2. From germline, CDR1 is SGHTA and CDR2 FQGNSA. Germline trimming cut 5 bases from V and 10 bases from J; bases unmatched to any gene: 5. This CDR3 spans 12 amino acids. CDR3 nucleotides: TGTGCCAGCAGCCGACCAGCGGGGGAGCAGTTCTTC. This codes for CASSRPAGEQFF.

This clonotype was found many times. The chain couples TRBV6-2 or TRBV6-3 to TRBJ2-5, with D hard to call. Germline-derived CDR1 and CDR2 are MNHEY and SVGEGT. The CDR3 runs to 11 residues. V was clipped by 2 bases and J by 7 bases, with 5 bases between them. CDR3 region: CASSYVGTQYF. Written as DNA, the CDR3 is TGTGCCAGCAGTTACGTGGGGACCCAGTACTTC.

This clonotype has more than one count but fewer than ten. The gene calls are TRBV7-9 and TRBJ2-3, with 9 bases aligning to TRBD2. Germline V gene sequence: CDR1 SEHNR, CDR2 FQNEAQ (reference sequence). After removal of 6 bases from V and 6 bases from J, the junction contained 16 bases not matched to a gene. The CDR3 is 17 residues long. In DNA, the CDR3 is TGTGCCAGCAGTCTCACCCTTATAGCGGGAGCCCTCGATACGCAGTATTTT. Residues: CASSLTLIAGALDTQYF.

In its sample, this clonotype was seen a few times. This chain connects TRBV7-2 to TRBJ1-2; no clear D gene. V gave up 5 bases and J gave up 8 bases, with 18 bases separating them. CDR1 SGHTA and CDR2 FQGNSA come from the germline V gene. This CDR3 has 14 amino acids. CDR3: CASSPNGQTGGYTF. The CDR3 bases are TGTGCCAGCAGCCCCAACGGTCAAACGGGCGGCTACACCTTC.

This clonotype was found many times. The rearrangement uses TRBV14 and TRBJ2-7; D may be TRBD1 (5 bases). The CDR3 is 16 residues long. The V end was cut by 1 base, the J end by 2 bases, with 15 bases between. Germline V gives CDR1 SGHDN, CDR2 FVKESK. The CDR3 reads CASSQGGAGSPYEQYF. The CDR3 nucleotides read TGTGCCAGCAGCCAAGGGGGTGCAGGGTCTCCCTACGAGCAGTACTTC. Full variable domain (outside the CDR3, taken from reference TRBV14 and TRBJ2-7): EAGVTQFPSHSVIEKGQTVTLRCDPISGHDNLYWYRRVMGKEIKFLLHFVKESKQDESGMPNNRFLAERTGGTYSTLKVQPAELEDSGVYFCASSQGGAGSPYEQYFGPGTRLTVT.

This clonotype was counted at least ten times. The genes are TRBV20-1 and TRBJ2-1, with 10 bases aligning to TRBD1. CDR3 length: 16 amino acids. Germline V lookup: CDR1 DFQATT, CDR2 SNEGSKA (reference sequence). The ends lost 3 bases at V and 0 bases at J; junction bases unmatched: 5. This chain's CDR3 is CSAREGQGSSYNEQFF. CDR3 sequence (DNA): TGCAGTGCTAGGGAGGGACAGGGGAGCTCCTACAATGAGCAGTTCTTC.

The sample holds many counts of this clonotype. The chain joins TRBV7-9 to TRBJ2-2, with 7 bases lining up with TRBD1. V was pared by 4 bases and J by 0 bases, with 17 bases of the junction left unmatched. CDR3 size: 20 residues. Germline values: CDR1 SEHNR, CDR2 FQNEAQ (reference sequence). The DNA for the CDR3 is TGTGCCAGCAGCTCTACCCGTGTCGTGGTTACAGGGGCGAACACCGGGGAGCTGTTTTTT. It translates to CASSSTRVVVTGANTGELFF. Full variable domain (missing parts from reference TRBV7-9 and TRBJ2-2): DTGVSQNPRHKITKRGQNVTFRCDPISEHNRLYWYRQTLGQGPEFLTYFQNEAQLEKSRLLSDRFSAERPKGSFSTLEIQRTEQGDSAMYLCASSSTRVVVTGANTGELFFGEGSRLTVL.

This clonotype was seen many times. The V and J genes are TRBV5-1 and TRBJ2-3, with D unclear. Germline-derived CDR1 and CDR2 are SGHRS and YFSETQ. Trimming left V 5 bases short and J 2 bases short, with 12 bases between. CDR3 size: 14 residues. In nucleotides, the CDR3 is TGCGCCAGCAGGCTTCTAGACGCCACAGATACGCAGTATTTT. It is translated as CASRLLDATDTQYF.

This clonotype was observed many times. The chain is built from TRBV9 and TRBJ2-1; 8 nucleotides align to TRBD1. Germline assignment: CDR1 SGDLS and CDR2 YYNGEE. The V gene end was trimmed by 0 bases and the J gene end by 8 bases; junction bases not matched to a gene: 10. The CDR3 contains 16 residues. In DNA form, the CDR3 reads TGTGCCAGCAGCGTAGAAGGCAGGGGGCTTACGGATGAGCAGTTCTTC. Translated, it gives CASSVEGRGLTDEQFF.

This clonotype was seen repeatedly, ten times or more. The CDR3 DNA sequence: TGCAGTGCTAGGCCAGGGGGCGAGTACGAGCAGTACTTC. This encodes CSARPGGEYEQYF. The V gene is TRBV20-1, the J gene TRBJ2-7; the match to TRBD1 covers 8 bases. V was clipped by 3 bases and J by 4 bases; unmatched bases: 5. CDR1 DFQATT and CDR2 SNEGSKA come from the germline V gene (reference sequence). The CDR3 covers 13 residues.

This clonotype was picked up many times. The chain links TRBV27 to TRBJ1-5, with 7 positions matching TRBD1. Per germline, CDR1 MNHEY and CDR2 SMNVEV (reference sequence). Trimming at V came to 8 bases and at J to 5 bases, leaving 6 bases not matched to a gene. This CDR3 is built from 13 residues. The CDR3 DNA is TGTGCCAGCGGTCCAGGGGGATATCAGCCCCAGCATTTT. It is translated as CASGPGGYQPQHF.

In its sample, this clonotype was seen many times. The genes are TRBV12-3 or TRBV12-4 and TRBJ2-7; 10 bases are shared with TRBD2. This CDR3 region has 14 residues. The trim removed 6 bases at V and 4 bases at J, leaving 6 bases unmatched. This chain's CDR3 is CASRPGTSVYEQYF. CDR3 bases: TGTGCCAGCAGACCCGGGACTAGCGTTTACGAGCAGTACTTC.